This T cell receptor beta chain was captured by sequencing in a study of identical twins (dated by TCRdb to between 2015 and 2016). With regard to the full study: To test whether fetal clonotypes persist, the study used deep sequencing on TCR alpha and beta repertoires from monozygotic twins, unrelated adults of various ages, and cord blood. To rule out contamination, the twin experiments were replicated at different times with different library preparation protocols.

Only healthy Caucasian donors were included. The twin cohort consisted of three pairs of female monozygotic twins, all aged about 18 to 30 years. The RNA used for TCR libraries was isolated from peripheral blood mononuclear cells. The receptor library was made with 5' RACE. Sequencing was carried out with an Illumina HiSeq 2000. Template switching added a universal primer binding site, and the final cDNA carried a unique molecular identifier that allowed TCR cDNA molecules to be counted accurately. Specific primers in the conserved constant-segment region were used to synthesize first-strand cDNA for the TCR alpha and beta chains. To control for contamination, each cDNA library was double barcoded with a SMART-Mk sample barcode plus Illumina barcodes. Two successive PCR steps introduced TruSeq adapter sequences along with Illumina sample barcodes. TCR alpha and beta cDNA libraries were sequenced on the Illumina HiSeq platform with custom primers. The authors' pipeline ran thus. Unique molecular identifiers were extracted from raw reads with MiGEC, and CDR3 positions were determined with MiXCR. Recombination models were inferred per individual with the repgenHMM and IGoR tools using an EM algorithm. The analysis of shared clonotypes was done with the tcR package in R, with sharing normalized by the product of cloneset sizes. Out-of-frame nonproductive sequences were analyzed to study raw recombination free of thymic and clonal selection effects. Using fastp at Q25 and MiXCR, TCRdb reprocessed the public reads and kept productive beta chains. Rows matching on CDR3 protein sequence are summarized as one entry with the most common DNA and genes. TCRdb, rather than the study authors, made the V and J calls. The sample has about 720,000 distinct CDR3 sequences on record, less than 10% of them singletons. The top ten clones comprise around 0.98% of the sample.

Turning to this clonotype: This clone's antigen is unknown. Per-nucleotide qualities are absent, and no much larger clonotype sits a single base away.

General study outcomes and caveats: Because the same donors could not be followed over many years, the conclusions depended on cross-sectional statistical analysis. Zero-insertion analyses could be partly confounded by invariant T cells such as MAIT and iNKT, though diverse VJ usage argued against such confounding for most clonotypes. Abundant cord blood beta clonotypes carried fewer insertions; young adult naive repertoires showed a weaker similar trend, while memory repertoires showed none. In monozygotic twins, out-of-frame TCR alpha sharing was systematically underestimated by recombination models, although the models agreed with sharing between unrelated individuals. Compared with coincidental sharing between unrelated individuals, out-of-frame TCR alpha sequences shared between twins showed an excess of sequences with low generation probability. Excess twin sharing in beta out-of-frame sequences was weaker because fewer shared sequences lowered the signal-to-noise ratio.

These sequences were also reported in another study, on yellow fever vaccine responses in identical twins. Looking at the second paper: The authors reported that the T cell response to vaccination in identical twins appeared partly convergent and partly personalized. In identical twins, the study followed T cell clones that responded to the vaccine with precision.

Sequenced: PBMCs. This TCR was sampled from a woman aged 18-35 years in good health.

In nucleotides, the sequence is TGCAGTGCCAGCTCAGTAAGGCTGTACCAAGAGACCCAGTACTTC. Translated, it gives CSASSVRLYQETQYF. The receptor chain draws on TRBV20-1 and TRBJ2-5; too little of a D gene remains to name it. For CDR1 and CDR2, the germline V gene (reference sequence) lists DFQATT and SNEGSKA. V loses 6 bases, J loses 0 bases, and the germline ends lie 17 bases apart. The CDR3 goes from the cysteine to the phenylalanine over 15 residues. The CDR3 DNA has 45 bases and is translated from base 1.